These 25 T cell receptor beta chains were sequenced from one sample in a study of shared clonotypes between healthy human individuals. The protocol was immunoSEQ multiplex PCR, while the TCRdb copy is restricted to in-frame clones and leaves out a portion. In the table there are 330,000 or so clones, about 74% of which are singletons. Specimen: memory CD4+ T cells sorted from blood. Subset described: CD45RA-negative fraction. The source is a man aged 25 to 45 in good health.

The V call is TRBV29-1, the J call TRBJ1-1; D might be TRBD1 (5 bases). This CDR3 spans 15 amino acids. Trimming pared 3 bases from V and 5 bases from J, leaving 19 bases between. Germline CDR1 is SQVTM and CDR2 is ANQGSEA. CDR3 loop: CSVDRQGVGDTEAFF. The CDR3 region has the DNA TGCAGCGTTGATCGGCAGGGTGTAGGTGATACTGAAGCTTTCTTT. The full variable domain, rest sourced from reference TRBV29-1 and TRBJ1-1, is SAVISQKPSRDICQRGTSLTIQCQVDSQVTMMFWYRQQPGQSLTLIATANQGSEATYESGFVIDKFPISRPNLTFSTLTVSNMSPEDSSIYLCSVDRQGVGDTEAFFGQGTRLTVV.

This chain joins TRBV6-5 and TRBJ1-1, with 8 nucleotides matching TRBD1. V was clipped by 9 bases and J by 0 bases; unmatched bases: 3. The CDR3 totals 13 residues. Germline V gene data show CDR1 as MNHEY and CDR2 as SVGAGI. Here the CDR3 DNA reads TGTGCCAGGTACAGGGGGATGAACACTGAAGCTTTCTTT. Its translation is CARYRGMNTEAFF.

CDR3 DNA sequence: TGTGCCAGCAGCGTAGGCGGGGTTTCGGAGACCCAGTACTTC. It specifies CASSVGGVSETQYF. The chain employs TRBV9 and TRBJ2-5, with TRBD2 as a possible D gene (6 bases). V was cut by 0 bases and J by 5 bases, with 11 bases left in between. The CDR3 runs to 14 residues. CDR1 and CDR2 from the germline V gene are SGDLS and YYNGEE.

The chain is built from TRBV19 and TRBJ2-3; D is perhaps TRBD1 or TRBD2 (5 bases each). Germline V gene data show CDR1 as LNHDA and CDR2 as SQIVND (reference sequence). This CDR3 has 16 amino acids. Trimming took 5 bases from V and 4 from J, leaving 19 bases between them. DNA of the CDR3: TGTGCCAGTAGTGCATACCGGGACGTCGGCCCAGATACGCAGTATTTT. Its translation is CASSAYRDVGPDTQYF.

This rearrangement joins TRBV5-1 to TRBJ2-1, with TRBD2 matching 9 bases. This CDR3 comprises 17 residues. The germline gives CDR1 SGHRS, CDR2 YFSETQ. J was trimmed by 8 bases and V by 1 base; bases with no gene match: 13. This CDR3 reads CASSLRTSVRTFHEQFF. As DNA, the CDR3 is TGCGCCAGCAGCTTGAGGACTAGCGTCCGGACCTTCCATGAGCAGTTCTTC. The entire variable domain, with the rest obtained from reference TRBV5-1 and TRBJ2-1, is as follows: KAGVTQTPRYLIKTRGQQVTLSCSPISGHRSVSWYQQTPGQGLQFLFEYFSETQRNKGNFPGRFSGRQFSNSRSEMNVSTLELGDSALYLCASSLRTSVRTFHEQFFGPGTRLTVL.

This clone was counted only a few times. J is TRBJ2-1 and V is TRBV6-5; 11 positions match TRBD2. Per germline, CDR1 MNHEY and CDR2 SVGAGI. V shed 7 bases, J shed 6 bases, and the junction held 2 bases outside the gene matches. This CDR3 is 13 amino acids long. Here the CDR3 reads CASKGLAVNEQFF. The CDR3 coding sequence is TGTGCCAGCAAGGGACTAGCGGTCAATGAGCAGTTCTTC.

The chain recombines TRBV6-6 with TRBJ2-7; 9 positions match TRBD1. This CDR3 has 15 amino acids. J was trimmed by 5 bases and V by 8 bases; bases with no gene match: 13. CDR1 and CDR2 (germline): MNHNY, SVGAGI (reference sequence). The CDR3 here is CASSALATGGHEQYF. CDR3 coding DNA: TGTGCCAGCTCTGCCCTGGCAACAGGGGGCCACGAGCAGTACTTC.

This clone was observed a few times. The V call is TRBV5-1, the J call TRBJ1-3, with D hard to call. V dropped 3 bases and J dropped 0 bases, with 10 bases sitting between them. CDR1 and CDR2 from the germline V gene are SGHRS and YFSETQ. There are 15 residues in the CDR3. The CDR3 region is CASSSTVDSGNTIYF. CDR3 in DNA: TGCGCCAGCAGCTCCACAGTGGACTCTGGAAACACCATATATTTT.

A single count supports this clone. The chain uses TRBV9 and TRBJ2-7, with D unresolved. The V gene lost 1 base and the J gene lost 7 bases, with 18 bases spanning the gap. The CDR3 is made up of 15 amino acids. Germline V gene sequence: CDR1 SGDLS, CDR2 YYNGEE. The CDR3 reads CASSVSSGRAWEQYF. In DNA form, the CDR3 reads TGTGCCAGCAGCGTAAGCTCAGGCCGGGCGTGGGAGCAGTACTTC. The variable domain in full, with the rest retrieved from reference TRBV9 and TRBJ2-7, is DSGVTQTPKHLITATGQRVTLRCSPRSGDLSVYWYQQSLDQGLQFLIQYYNGEERAKGNILERFSAQQFPDLHSELNLSSLELGDSALYFCASSVSSGRAWEQYFGPGTRLTVT.

As for this clone: Other DNA sequences in this specimen translate into the identical CDR3. The CDR3 DNA reads TGTGCCAGCAGCTTAGGGAGGGGCTCCTACAATGAGCAGTTCTTC. It specifies CASSLGRGSYNEQFF. This chain uses TRBV7-3 with TRBJ2-1, with TRBD2 identical over 7 bases. V shed 2 bases, J shed 0 bases, and the junction held 1 base outside the gene matches. This CDR3 is built from 15 residues. Germline V gene sequence: CDR1 SGHTA, CDR2 FQGTGA. The full variable domain, rest sourced from reference TRBV7-3 and TRBJ2-1, is GAGVSQTPSNKVTEKGKYVELRCDPISGHTALYWYRQSLGQGPEFLIYFQGTGAADDSGLPNDRFFAVRPEGSVSTLKIQRTERGDSAVYLCASSLGRGSYNEQFFGPGTRLTVL.

The rearrangement uses TRBV14 and TRBJ1-4; the D is unclear. V was trimmed by 3 bases and J by 4 bases, leaving 9 bases between them. The CDR3 runs 14 residues. CDR1 and CDR2 (germline): SGHDN, FVKESK. The CDR3 sequence is CASSQEAGNEKLFF. CDR3 bases: TGTGCCAGCAGCCAGGAGGCAGGTAATGAAAAACTGTTTTTT.

This clone turned up a few times. The chain has TRBV2 and TRBJ1-2; perhaps TRBD1 as D (5 bases). The CDR3 length is 12 residues. Germline V gives CDR1 SNHLY, CDR2 FYNNEI. The V and J ends lost 8 bases and 7 bases respectively, with 14 bases between them. The CDR3 here is CASDGGVGGYTF. CDR3 nucleotide sequence: TGTGCCAGCGATGGGGGGGTAGGTGGCTACACCTTC.

The genes are TRBV6-5 and TRBJ2-1; tentative D call: TRBD1 (6 bases). Germline loops: CDR1 MNHEY, CDR2 SVGAGI. The V end was cut by 2 bases, the J end by 7 bases, with 12 bases between. The CDR3 length is 14 residues. The CDR3 region has the DNA TGTGCCAGCAGTTACATCAGGGGCAGGAATGAGCAGTTCTTC. This sequence encodes CASSYIRGRNEQFF.

This clone was detected a few times. V usage is TRBV7-9 and J usage is TRBJ1-1, with D uncertain. The V gene's germline CDR1 is SEHNR and CDR2 FQNEAQ (reference sequence). The CDR3 is made up of 15 amino acids. V shed 0 bases and J shed 5 bases, with 13 bases lying between them. The DNA for the CDR3 is TGTGCCAGCAGCTTAGCGACCTCGAGGAATACTGAAGCTTTCTTT. Amino acids: CASSLATSRNTEAFF.

The gene calls are TRBV9 and TRBJ2-3; tentatively, D is TRBD1 or TRBD2 (7 bases each). The germline V gene has CDR1 SGDLS and CDR2 YYNGEE. The CDR3 contains 16 residues. The ends were cut back, 4 bases at V and 6 bases at J, with 21 bases in the middle. Here the CDR3 reads CASSPRGGGFMDTQYF. The DNA of the CDR3 is TGTGCCAGCAGCCCCAGGGGGGGCGGGTTTATGGATACGCAGTATTTT.

The chain uses TRBV29-1 and TRBJ2-3; 9 bases map to TRBD2. CDR1 is SQVTM and CDR2 is ANQGSEA in the germline V gene. The V segment lost 8 bases and the J segment 2 bases; nucleotides outside the gene matches: 5. This CDR3 region has 13 residues. CDR3 sequence reads: CSLRLAVTDTQYF. In DNA, the CDR3 is TGCAGCCTGAGACTAGCGGTCACAGATACGCAGTATTTT.

The CDR3 DNA reads TGTGCCAGCCGATGGACCCCAGAAGAGACCCAGTACTTC. It specifies CASRWTPEETQYF. This chain connects TRBV2 to TRBJ2-5; D not certain. V shed 8 bases and J shed 3 bases, with 13 bases lying between them. The CDR3 spans 13 residues. Germline V gene lookup returns CDR1 SNHLY and CDR2 FYNNEI.

The chain couples TRBV18 to TRBJ1-1, with TRBD1 identical over 7 bases. With 3 bases clipped from V and 4 bases from J, the junction kept 8 bases outside the gene matches. CDR1 is KGHSH and CDR2 is LQKENI in the germline V gene. The CDR3 is 15 amino acids. CDR3 sequence reads: CASSPAGTAGTEAFF. The CDR3 nucleotides are TGTGCCAGCTCACCGGCCGGGACAGCTGGCACTGAAGCTTTCTTT.

A single count supports this clone. This rearrangement joins TRBV5-1 to TRBJ2-3, with 8 bases fitting TRBD2. The CDR3 extends over 16 amino acids. From germline, CDR1 is SGHRS and CDR2 YFSETQ. Trimming cost V 0 bases and J 2 bases; bases outside gene matches: 5. The CDR3 here is CASSLEAGVTTDTQYF. In DNA, the CDR3 is TGCGCCAGCAGCTTGGAAGCGGGAGTAACCACAGATACGCAGTATTTT. Drawing the rest from reference TRBV5-1 and TRBJ2-3, the complete variable domain is KAGVTQTPRYLIKTRGQQVTLSCSPISGHRSVSWYQQTPGQGLQFLFEYFSETQRNKGNFPGRFSGRQFSNSRSEMNVSTLELGDSALYLCASSLEAGVTTDTQYFGPGTRLTVL.

This chain connects TRBV18 to TRBJ2-1; perhaps TRBD1 as D (6 bases). The CDR3 is 17 amino acids. Germline CDR1 and CDR2: KGHSH and LQKENI. V lost 3 bases to trimming and J lost 3 bases, with 18 bases between them. CDR3 bases: TGTGCCAGCTCACCTTTAGCCCGGGACACGATCTACAATGAGCAGTTCTTC. Translating gives CASSPLARDTIYNEQFF. Complete variable domain (other parts from reference TRBV18 and TRBJ2-1): NAGVMQNPRHLVRRRGQEARLRCSPMKGHSHVYWYRQLPEEGLKFMVYLQKENIIDESGMPKERFSAEFPKEGPSILRIQQVVRGDSAAYFCASSPLARDTIYNEQFFGPGTRLTVL.

The rearrangement uses TRBV19 and TRBJ2-7, with D possibly matching TRBD1 (6 bases). CDR1 and CDR2 (germline): LNHDA, SQIVND (reference sequence). The length of the CDR3 is 15 residues. V dropped 6 bases and J dropped 3 bases, with 18 bases sitting between them. The CDR3 sequence: CASSPFRDTHYEQYF. The CDR3 DNA sequence: TGTGCCAGTAGCCCCTTCCGGGACACGCACTACGAGCAGTACTTC. The whole variable domain, remainder taken from reference TRBV19 and TRBJ2-7, is DGGITQSPKYLFRKEGQNVTLSCEQNLNHDAMYWYRQDPGQGLRLIYYSQIVNDFQKGDIAEGYSVSREKKESFPLTVTSAQKNPTAFYLCASSPFRDTHYEQYFGPGTRLTVT.

This rearrangement joins TRBV7-2 to TRBJ1-1; D ambiguous. CDR3 length: 14 amino acids. Germline V CDR1 and CDR2: SGHTA, FQGNSA. V lost 0 bases and J lost 2, with 7 bases in between. The CDR3 nucleotides read TGTGCCAGCAGCTTAGCGTGGAGTAACACTGAAGCTTTCTTT. Translation gives CASSLAWSNTEAFF.

This clone was seen only once. The chain uses TRBV5-1 and TRBJ2-7; D unresolved. CDR1 and CDR2 from the germline V gene are SGHRS and YFSETQ. Trimming shortened V by 0 bases and J by 6 bases, and 16 bases separated the two germline ends. The CDR3 extends over 15 amino acids. Written as DNA, the CDR3 is TGCGCCAGCAGCTTGGATTTAGGTGTCGCTGGCGAGCAGTACTTC. Translating gives CASSLDLGVAGEQYF.

V and J are TRBV29-1 and TRBJ2-3; the match to TRBD1 covers 9 bases. Trimming took 6 bases from V and 4 from J; bases not matched to a gene: 2. Germline V gives CDR1 SQVTM, CDR2 ANQGSEA. The CDR3 extends over 12 amino acids. The CDR3 nucleotides read TGCAGCGTAGGACAGGGGCCAGATACGCAGTATTTT. Encoded protein: CSVGQGPDTQYF.

The chain is built from TRBV28 and TRBJ1-2, with D perhaps matching TRBD1 (6 bases). CDR1 and CDR2 from the germline V gene are MDHEN and SYDVKM. Trimming took off 4 bases at V and 5 bases at J, with 20 bases between the two ends. The CDR3 has 16 amino acids. The CDR3: CASSSPGANRNYGYTF. CDR3 nucleotides: TGTGCCAGCAGTTCCCCAGGGGCGAACAGGAATTATGGCTACACCTTC.